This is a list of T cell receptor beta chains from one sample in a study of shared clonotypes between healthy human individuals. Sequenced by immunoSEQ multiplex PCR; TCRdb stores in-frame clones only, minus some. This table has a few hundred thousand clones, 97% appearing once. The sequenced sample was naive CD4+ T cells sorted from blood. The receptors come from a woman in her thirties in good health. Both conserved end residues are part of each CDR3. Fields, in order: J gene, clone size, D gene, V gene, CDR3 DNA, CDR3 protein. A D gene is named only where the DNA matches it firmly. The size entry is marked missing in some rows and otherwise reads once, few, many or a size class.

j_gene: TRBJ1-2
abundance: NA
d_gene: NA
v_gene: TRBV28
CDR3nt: TGTGCCAGCAGTTTGGGACGTCGGGGCTACACCTTC
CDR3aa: CASSLGRRGYTF

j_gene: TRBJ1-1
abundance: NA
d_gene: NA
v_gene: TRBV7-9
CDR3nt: TGTGCCGGGACCACCGGGGGCTTCGACACTGAAGCTTTCTTT
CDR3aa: CAGTTGGFDTEAFF

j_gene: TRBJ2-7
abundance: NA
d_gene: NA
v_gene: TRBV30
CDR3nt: TGTGCCTGGTCACCTGCGACAGCCTCCTACGAGCAGTACTTC
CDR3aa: CAWSPATASYEQYF

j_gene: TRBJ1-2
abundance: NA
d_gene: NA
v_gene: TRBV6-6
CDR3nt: TGTGCCAGCGGAGAGACAGACTTCTATGGCTACACCTTC
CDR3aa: CASGETDFYGYTF

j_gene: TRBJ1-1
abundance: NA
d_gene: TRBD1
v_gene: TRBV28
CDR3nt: TGTGCCAGCAGCTCACCCGGGACAGGGGTTTGGGCTTTCTTT
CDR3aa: CASSSPGTGVWAFF

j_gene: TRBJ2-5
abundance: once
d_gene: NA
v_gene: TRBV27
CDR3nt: TGTGCCAGCAGTTTATGGGGGGAGACCCAGTACTTC
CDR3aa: CASSLWGETQYF

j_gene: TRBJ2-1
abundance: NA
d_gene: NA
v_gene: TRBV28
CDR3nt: TGTGCCAGCAGAACACTTGAAGCCTACAATGAGCAGTTCTTC
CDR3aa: CASRTLEAYNEQFF

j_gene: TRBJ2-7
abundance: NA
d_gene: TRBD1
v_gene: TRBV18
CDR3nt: TGTGCCAGCTCACCGTTGACAGGGGAACCCTACGAGCAGTACTTC
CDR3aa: CASSPLTGEPYEQYF

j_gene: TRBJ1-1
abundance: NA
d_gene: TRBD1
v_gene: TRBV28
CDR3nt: TGTGCCAGCACATTACTGTTAGGACAGGGCGGCACTGAAGCTTTCTTT
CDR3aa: CASTLLLGQGGTEAFF

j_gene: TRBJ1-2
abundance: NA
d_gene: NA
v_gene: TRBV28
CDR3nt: TGTGCCAGCAGTTTATTCAGACCAAGACACCCCAACTATGGCTACACCTTC
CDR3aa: CASSLFRPRHPNYGYTF

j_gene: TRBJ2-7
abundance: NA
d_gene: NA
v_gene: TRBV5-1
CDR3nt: TGCGCCAGCAGCTTGGGATCAGCCTACGAGCAGTACTTC
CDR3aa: CASSLGSAYEQYF

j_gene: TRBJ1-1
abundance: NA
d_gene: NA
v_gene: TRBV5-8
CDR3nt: TGTGCCAGCAGCTTGAGATGGGACATATTTACTGAAGCTTTCTTT
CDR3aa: CASSLRWDIFTEAFF

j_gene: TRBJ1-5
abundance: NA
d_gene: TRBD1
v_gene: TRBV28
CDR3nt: TGTGCCAGCAGTTTTGGACAGGGCAATCAGCCCCAGCATTTT
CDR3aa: CASSFGQGNQPQHF

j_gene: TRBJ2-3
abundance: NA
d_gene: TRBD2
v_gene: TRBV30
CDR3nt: TGTGCCTGGAGTACTGGGACTAGCGGTGACACAGATACGCAGTATTTT
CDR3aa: CAWSTGTSGDTDTQYF

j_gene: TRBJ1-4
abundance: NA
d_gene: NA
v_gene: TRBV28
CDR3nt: TGTGCCAGCAGTTCAGGGGCTGGGGAAAAACTGTTTTTT
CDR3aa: CASSSGAGEKLFF

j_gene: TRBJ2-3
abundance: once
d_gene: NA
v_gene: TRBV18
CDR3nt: TGTGCCAGCTCACCACTAAAACTCTCGGCAGATACGCAGTATTTT
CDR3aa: CASSPLKLSADTQYF

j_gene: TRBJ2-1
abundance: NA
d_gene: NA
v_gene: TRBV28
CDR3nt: TGTGCCAGCAGTTATAAGTTCCCCAATGAGCAGTTCTTC
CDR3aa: CASSYKFPNEQFF

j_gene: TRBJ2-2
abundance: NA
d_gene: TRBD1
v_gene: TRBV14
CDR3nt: TGTGCCAGCAGCCAGACAGGGGGTGCGAACACCGGGGAGCTGTTTTTT
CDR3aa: CASSQTGGANTGELFF

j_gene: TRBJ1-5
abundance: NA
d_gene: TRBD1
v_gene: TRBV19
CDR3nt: TGTGCCAGTAGTGTCACAGGGGGTAATCAGCCCCAGCATTTT
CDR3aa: CASSVTGGNQPQHF

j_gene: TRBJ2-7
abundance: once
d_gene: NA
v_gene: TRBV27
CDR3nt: TGTGCCAGCAAAGGGGCTCCGTACGAGCAGTACTTC
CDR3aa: CASKGAPYEQYF

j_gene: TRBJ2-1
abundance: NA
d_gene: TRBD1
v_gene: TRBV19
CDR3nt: TGTGCCACCGACAGGGGGCTTTACAATGAGCAGTTCTTC
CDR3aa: CATDRGLYNEQFF

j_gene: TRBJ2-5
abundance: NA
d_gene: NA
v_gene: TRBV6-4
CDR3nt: TGTGCCAGCAGTGACTCGAGTCGCGGGACCCAGTACTTC
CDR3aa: CASSDSSRGTQYF

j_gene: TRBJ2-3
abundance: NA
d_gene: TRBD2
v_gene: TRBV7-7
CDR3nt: TGTGCCAGCAGCTTAGGGACTAGCGGGTACACAGATACGCAGTATTTT
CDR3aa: CASSLGTSGYTDTQYF

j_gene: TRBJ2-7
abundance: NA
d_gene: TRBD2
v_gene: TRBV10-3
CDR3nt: TGTGCCACCTCCGTTAGCGGGTCCTGGCGGGAGCAGTACTTC
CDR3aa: CATSVSGSWREQYF